The subject of this entry is one TCR beta chain. As yet, its antigen is unknown. The source of the sample is a study of regulatory T cells in long-lasting Graves disease. Findings of the study overall: Owing to a sample size that was small, accuracy may have been reduced. Persistent disease exhibited a predilection for TRBV28, TRBJ1-2 and TRBJ2-5.

Libraries of TCR beta came from iRepertoire HTBI primers plus Arm-PCR of CDR3 regions. TCRdb ran MiXCR on the multiplex PCR reads and lists one entry per CDR3 protein. This table holds around 480,000 distinct CDR3 sequences, around 15% found once. This CDR3 region has 13 residues. Germline loops: CDR1 LNHDA, CDR2 SQIVND (reference sequence). The V gene lost 4 bases and the J gene lost 3 bases, with 7 bases spanning the gap. Time point here: newly diagnosed GD, antithyroid drugs for less than 3 months. PBMCs provided the RNA from which the TCR library was made. The sample was also linked to a second study, of T cells in Graves' hyperthyroidism and ophthalmopathy. That paper adds: In validation, the model predicted ophthalmopathy. These predictions came a median roughly 7.1 months before onset.

Sequencing used peripheral blood mononuclear cells (PBMCs), obtained at new diagnosis, from a patient treated with antithyroid drugs. The chain carries TRBV19 and TRBJ1-5; D is unclear. The TCR sequence derives from a man aged 35 to 55 with Graves disease. The CDR3 loop reads CASSSQSNQPQHF. The CDR3 DNA sequence: TGTGCCAGTAGTAGTCAATCCAATCAGCCCCAGCATTTT.